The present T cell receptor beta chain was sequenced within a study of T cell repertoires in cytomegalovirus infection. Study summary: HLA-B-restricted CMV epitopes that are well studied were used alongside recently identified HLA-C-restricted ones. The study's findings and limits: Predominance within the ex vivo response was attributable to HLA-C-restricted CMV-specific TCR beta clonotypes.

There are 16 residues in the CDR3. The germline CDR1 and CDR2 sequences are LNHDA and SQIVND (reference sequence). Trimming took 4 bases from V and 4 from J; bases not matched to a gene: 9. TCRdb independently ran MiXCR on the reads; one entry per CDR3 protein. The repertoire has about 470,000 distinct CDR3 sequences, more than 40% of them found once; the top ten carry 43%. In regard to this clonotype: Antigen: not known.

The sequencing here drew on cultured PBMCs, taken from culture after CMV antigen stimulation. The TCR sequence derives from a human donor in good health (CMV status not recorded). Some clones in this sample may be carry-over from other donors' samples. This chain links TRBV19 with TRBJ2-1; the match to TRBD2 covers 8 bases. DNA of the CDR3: TGTGCCAGTAGTAAAACATTAGCGGGATGGTACAATGAGCAGTTCTTC. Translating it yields CASSKTLAGWYNEQFF.